The next 10 T cell receptor beta chains were all read from a single sample in a study of T cells after posttransplantation cyclophosphamide. Some clones are missing from TCRdb's copy, which holds only in-frame ones; the method was immunoSEQ multiplex PCR. The profile covers about 37,000 clones, none occurring a single time. Sequenced: PBMCs. The receptor source for this set is a man under 40 in good health and a related stem cell transplant donor.

In this sample, this clone turned up many times. V is TRBV6-2 or TRBV6-3 and J is TRBJ2-7; 9 bases are shared with TRBD2. The CDR3 extends over 14 amino acids. Germline V lookup: CDR1 MNHEY, CDR2 SVGEGT. The V and J ends lost 5 bases and 0 bases, in that order; junction bases with no gene match: 2. The DNA for the CDR3 is TGTGCCAGCAGTCGCGGGGGGGCCTCCTACGAGCAGTACTTC. This gives the protein CASSRGGASYEQYF.

This clone was seen repeatedly, ten times or more. The chain recombines TRBV27 with TRBJ1-6; TRBD1 might be the D (5 bases). The CDR3 sequence is 18 residues long. Trimming took 7 bases from V and 2 from J, leaving 21 bases between them. CDR1 is MNHEY and CDR2 is SMNVEV in the germline V gene (reference sequence). As DNA, the CDR3 is TGTGCCAGCAATCTTGTGCCAGGGAAGGTTACCTATAATTCACCCCTCCACTTT. Protein sequence: CASNLVPGKVTYNSPLHF.

This clone was seen many times. This chain uses TRBV4-1 with TRBJ1-2, with D unclear. V gave up 4 bases and J gave up 3 bases, with 15 bases separating them. CDR3 length: 15 residues. In germline, CDR1 is MGHRA, CDR2 YSYEKL. CDR3: CASSPNEADYYGYTF. CDR3 in DNA: TGCGCCAGCAGCCCGAATGAAGCGGACTACTATGGCTACACCTTC.

This clone was counted many times. The chain carries TRBV6-1 and TRBJ2-3; 12 nucleotides line up with TRBD1. V dropped 4 bases and J dropped 4; count of bases not matched to a gene: 3. CDR1 is MNHNS, CDR2 SASEGT, per germline. There are 15 residues in the CDR3. The CDR3 loop is CASSVGTGGSDTQYF. The CDR3 DNA reads as TGTGCCAGCAGTGTCGGGACAGGGGGCTCAGATACGCAGTATTTT.

This clone turned up a few times. The J gene is TRBJ2-3, the V gene TRBV6-4; D perhaps matches TRBD2 (5 bases). The germline gives CDR1 MRHNA, CDR2 SNTAGT. The CDR3 extends over 14 amino acids. The ends were cut back, 6 bases at V and 0 bases at J, with 10 bases in the middle. The CDR3 here is CASSAGGSTDTQYF. CDR3 nucleotides: TGTGCCAGCAGCGCAGGAGGTAGCACAGATACGCAGTATTTT.

This clone showed up many times. This chain links TRBV19 with TRBJ2-5; 9 nucleotides match TRBD1. The CDR3 sequence is 15 residues long. Losses at the gene ends were 5 bases for V and 4 bases for J; bases not matched to a gene: 8. CDR1 and CDR2 (germline): LNHDA, SQIVND (reference sequence). CDR3 DNA: TGTGCCAGTAGTGCCACCGGGACAGGGAGAGAGACCCAGTACTTC. Its translation is CASSATGTGRETQYF.

This clone has at least ten counts. The rearrangement uses TRBV18 and TRBJ2-3, with a weak D call TRBD2 (5 bases). Trimming cost V 3 bases and J 0 bases, with 13 bases left between them. Germline-derived CDR1 and CDR2 are KGHSH and LQKENI. CDR3 length equals 16 residues. The CDR3 nucleotides read TGTGCCAGCTCACCTGGACTGTCGACTAGCACAGATACGCAGTATTTT. This gives the protein CASSPGLSTSTDTQYF.

This clone appeared many times. This rearrangement joins TRBV6-5 to TRBJ1-6, with TRBD1 as a possible D gene (6 bases). Per germline, CDR1 MNHEY and CDR2 SVGAGI. This CDR3 has 14 amino acids. V shed 5 bases and J shed 11 bases, with 16 bases lying between them. CDR3: CASSKQGSGAPLHF. The DNA of the CDR3 is TGTGCCAGCAGTAAACAGGGCTCTGGGGCACCCCTCCACTTT.

The table lists this clone with many counts. The chain has TRBV6-1 and TRBJ2-1, with TRBD1 matching 7 bases. The V gene end was trimmed by 6 bases and the J gene end by 4 bases; junction bases not matched to a gene: 6. Germline V lookup: CDR1 MNHNS, CDR2 SASEGT. The CDR3 covers 14 residues. The CDR3 region is CASSPGTEYNEQFF. The CDR3 DNA is TGTGCCAGCAGCCCCGGGACAGAATACAATGAGCAGTTCTTC.

This clone was picked up many times. The gene calls are TRBV6-1 and TRBJ2-2, with a possible D match to TRBD2 (6 bases). Trimming left V 6 bases short and J 6 bases short, with 14 bases between. The CDR3 has 14 amino acids. CDR1 and CDR2 from the germline V gene are MNHNS and SASEGT. The CDR3 sequence is CASSPKTGAGELFF. For the CDR3, the DNA is TGTGCCAGCAGCCCAAAGACGGGGGCCGGGGAGCTGTTTTTT.